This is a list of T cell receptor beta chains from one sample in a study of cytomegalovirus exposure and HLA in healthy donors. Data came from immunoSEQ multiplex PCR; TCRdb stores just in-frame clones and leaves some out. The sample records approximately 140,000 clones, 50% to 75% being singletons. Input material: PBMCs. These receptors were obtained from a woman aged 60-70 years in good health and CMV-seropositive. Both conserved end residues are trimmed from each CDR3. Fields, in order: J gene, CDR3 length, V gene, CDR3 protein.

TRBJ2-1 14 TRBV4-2 ASSRPLDRGYNEQF
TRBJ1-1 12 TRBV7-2 ASSFPTGGSEAF
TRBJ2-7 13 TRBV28 ASRQQGAGSYEQY
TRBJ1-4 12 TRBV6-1 ASSEDRGGEKLF
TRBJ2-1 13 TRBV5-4 ASSFAGALYNEQF
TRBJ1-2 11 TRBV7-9 ASSLQGGYGYT
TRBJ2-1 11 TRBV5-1 ASSKDNDNEQF
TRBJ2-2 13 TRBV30 AWSPLADYTGELF
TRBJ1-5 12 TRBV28 ASSLYDKHQPQH
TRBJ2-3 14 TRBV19 ASSTVAVTLAYTQY
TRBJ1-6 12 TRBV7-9 ASSRGLQGSPLH
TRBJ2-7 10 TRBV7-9 ASSFARGEQY
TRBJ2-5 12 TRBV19 ASSSDRAGETQY
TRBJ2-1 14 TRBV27 ASSSRLAGPYNEQF
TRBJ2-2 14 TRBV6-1 ASSDRLAKNTGELF
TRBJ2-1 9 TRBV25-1 ASSVQEEQF
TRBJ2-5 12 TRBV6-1 ASRGTIKQETQY
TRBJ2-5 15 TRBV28 ASGRTAGSTFQETQY
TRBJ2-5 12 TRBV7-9 ASSLALTGGPQY
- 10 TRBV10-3 AISSSDYEQY
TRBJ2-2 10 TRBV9 ASSVVAGELF
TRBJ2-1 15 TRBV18 ASSPKNRGRSYNEQF
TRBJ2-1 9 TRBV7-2 ASSSGPKEF
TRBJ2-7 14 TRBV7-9 ASSPWGQGVSYEQY
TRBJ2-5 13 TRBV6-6 ASSYPGEGRETQY
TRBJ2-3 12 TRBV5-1 ASSTGENDDTQY
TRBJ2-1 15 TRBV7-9 ASSLGRTSEPYNEQF
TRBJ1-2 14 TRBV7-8 ASSPPGQHANYGYT
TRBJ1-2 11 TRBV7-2 ASSLRKEYGYT
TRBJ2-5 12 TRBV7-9 ASGTSGAQETQY
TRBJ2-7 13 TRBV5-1 ASRLTSRHSYEQY
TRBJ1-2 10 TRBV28 ASSTGGKGYT
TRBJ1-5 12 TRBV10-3 AISTGQGGQPQH
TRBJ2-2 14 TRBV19 ASSIPLGSGSGELF
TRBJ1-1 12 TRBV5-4 ASSTGTGDTEAF
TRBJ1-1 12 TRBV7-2 ASSSAGISTEAF
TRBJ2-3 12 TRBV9 ASSVVAGVDTQY
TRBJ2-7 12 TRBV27 ASIRPGHPYEQY
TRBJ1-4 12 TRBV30 AWSVRTLEEKLF
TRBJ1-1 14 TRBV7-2 ASSLGTEGTNTEAF
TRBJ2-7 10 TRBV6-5 ASRSHSHEQY
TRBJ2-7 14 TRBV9 ASSVGLAGAHYEQY
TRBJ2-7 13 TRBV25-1 ASSWGQGRSYEQY
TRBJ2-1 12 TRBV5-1 ASSLGGQVNEQF
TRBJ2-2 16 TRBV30 AWSEGLAGQRTVGELF
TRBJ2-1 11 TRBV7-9 ASRVGQYNEQF
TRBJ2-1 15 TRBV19 ASSNTGTSGRIDEQF
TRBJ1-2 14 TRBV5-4 ASSLSAQGSDYGYT
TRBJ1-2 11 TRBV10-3 AISEGQGDGYT
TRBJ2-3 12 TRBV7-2 ASSLALAGDTQY
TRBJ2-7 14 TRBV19 ASSIAGLGEDYEQY
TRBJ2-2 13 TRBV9 ASSVRDSYTGELF
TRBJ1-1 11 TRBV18 ASSPQGPLEAF
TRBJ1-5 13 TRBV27 ASSLRGTSNQPQH
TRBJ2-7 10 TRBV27 ASSGEGHEQY